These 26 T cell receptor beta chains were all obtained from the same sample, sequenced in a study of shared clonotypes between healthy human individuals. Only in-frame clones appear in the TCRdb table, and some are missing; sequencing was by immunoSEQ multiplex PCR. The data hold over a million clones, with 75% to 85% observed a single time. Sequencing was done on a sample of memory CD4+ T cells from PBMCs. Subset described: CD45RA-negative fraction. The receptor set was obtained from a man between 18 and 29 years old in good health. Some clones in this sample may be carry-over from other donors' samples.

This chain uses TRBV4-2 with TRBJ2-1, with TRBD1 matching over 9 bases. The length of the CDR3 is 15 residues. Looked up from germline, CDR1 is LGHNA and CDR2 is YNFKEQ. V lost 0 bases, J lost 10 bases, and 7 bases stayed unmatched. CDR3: CASSQDYRGRLEQFF. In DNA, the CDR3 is TGTGCCAGCAGCCAAGATTACAGGGGGCGTTTGGAGCAGTTCTTC.

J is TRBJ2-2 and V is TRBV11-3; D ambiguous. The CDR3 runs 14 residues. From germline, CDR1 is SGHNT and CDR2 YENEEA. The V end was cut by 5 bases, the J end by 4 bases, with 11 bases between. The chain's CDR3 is CASSPRSSTGELFF. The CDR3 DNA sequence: TGTGCCAGCAGCCCTCGGTCGTCCACCGGGGAGCTGTTTTTT.

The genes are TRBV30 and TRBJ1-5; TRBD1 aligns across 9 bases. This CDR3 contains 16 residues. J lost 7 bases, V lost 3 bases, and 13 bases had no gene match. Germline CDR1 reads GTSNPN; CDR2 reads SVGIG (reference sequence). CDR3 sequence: CAWRASGTGRVQPQHF. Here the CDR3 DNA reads TGTGCCTGGAGGGCTTCAGGGACAGGGAGGGTGCAGCCCCAGCATTTT.

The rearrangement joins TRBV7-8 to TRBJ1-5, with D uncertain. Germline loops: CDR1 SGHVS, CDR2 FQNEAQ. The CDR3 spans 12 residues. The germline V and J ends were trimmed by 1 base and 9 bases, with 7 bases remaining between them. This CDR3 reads CASSLGPSPQHF. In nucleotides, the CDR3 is TGTGCCAGCAGCTTAGGCCCTTCGCCCCAGCATTTT.

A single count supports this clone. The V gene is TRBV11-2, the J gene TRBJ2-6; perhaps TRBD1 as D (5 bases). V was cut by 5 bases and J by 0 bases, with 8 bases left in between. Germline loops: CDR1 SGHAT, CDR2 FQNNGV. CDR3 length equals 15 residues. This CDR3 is CASSTDSSGANVLTF. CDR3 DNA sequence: TGTGCCAGCAGCACAGACAGCTCTGGGGCCAACGTCCTGACTTTC.

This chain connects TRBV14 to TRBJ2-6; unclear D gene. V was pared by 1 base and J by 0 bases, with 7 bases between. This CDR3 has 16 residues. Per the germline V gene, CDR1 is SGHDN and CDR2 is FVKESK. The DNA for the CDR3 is TGTGCCAGCAGCCAAGTCATAAGCTCTGGGGCCAACGTCCTGACTTTC. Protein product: CASSQVISSGANVLTF. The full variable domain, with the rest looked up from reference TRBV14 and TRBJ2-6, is EAGVTQFPSHSVIEKGQTVTLRCDPISGHDNLYWYRRVMGKEIKFLLHFVKESKQDESGMPNNRFLAERTGGTYSTLKVQPAELEDSGVYFCASSQVISSGANVLTFGAGSRLTVL.

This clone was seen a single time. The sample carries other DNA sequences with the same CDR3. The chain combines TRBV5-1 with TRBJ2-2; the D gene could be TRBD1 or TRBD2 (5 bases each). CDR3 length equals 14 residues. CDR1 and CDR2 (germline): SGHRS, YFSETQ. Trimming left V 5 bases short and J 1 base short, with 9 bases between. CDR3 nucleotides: TGCGCCAGCAGTTGGGACCGGAACACCGGGGAGCTGTTTTTT. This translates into CASSWDRNTGELFF.

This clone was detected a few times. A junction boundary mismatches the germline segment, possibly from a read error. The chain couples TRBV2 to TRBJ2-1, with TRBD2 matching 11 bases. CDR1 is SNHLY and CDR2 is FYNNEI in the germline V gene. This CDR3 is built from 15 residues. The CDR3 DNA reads TGTGCCAGCAGGGAAGGGCTAGCGGGAGGTTATGAGCAGTTCTTC. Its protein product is CASREGLAGGYEQFF.

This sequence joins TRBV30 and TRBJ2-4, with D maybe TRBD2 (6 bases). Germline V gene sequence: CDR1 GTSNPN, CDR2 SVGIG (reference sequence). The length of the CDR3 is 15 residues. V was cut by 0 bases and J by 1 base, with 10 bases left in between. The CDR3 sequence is CAWSVPGGAKNIQYF. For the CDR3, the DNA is TGTGCCTGGAGTGTACCCGGAGGGGCCAAAAACATTCAGTACTTC. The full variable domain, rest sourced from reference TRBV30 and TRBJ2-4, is SQTIHQWPATLVQPVGSPLSLECTVEGTSNPNLYWYRQAAGRGLQLLFYSVGIGQISSEVPQNLSASRPQDRQFILSSKKLLLSDSGFYLCAWSVPGGAKNIQYFGAGTRLSVL.

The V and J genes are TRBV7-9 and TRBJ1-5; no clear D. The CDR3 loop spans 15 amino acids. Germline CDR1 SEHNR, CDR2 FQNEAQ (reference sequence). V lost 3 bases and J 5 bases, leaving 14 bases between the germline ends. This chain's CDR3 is CASSFEGSLDQPQHF. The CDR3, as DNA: TGTGCCAGCAGCTTCGAAGGGAGTCTCGATCAGCCCCAGCATTTT.

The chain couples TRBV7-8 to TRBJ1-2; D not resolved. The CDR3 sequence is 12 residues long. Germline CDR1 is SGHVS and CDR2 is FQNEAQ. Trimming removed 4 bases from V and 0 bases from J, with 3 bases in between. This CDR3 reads CASSSTNYGYTF. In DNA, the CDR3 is TGTGCCAGCAGCTCTACTAACTATGGCTACACCTTC.

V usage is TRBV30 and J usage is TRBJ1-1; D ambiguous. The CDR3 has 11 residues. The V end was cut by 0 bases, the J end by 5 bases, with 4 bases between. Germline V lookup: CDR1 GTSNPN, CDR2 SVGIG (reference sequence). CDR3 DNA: TGTGCCTGGAGTGTTGAAACTGAAGCTTTCTTT. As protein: CAWSVETEAFF.

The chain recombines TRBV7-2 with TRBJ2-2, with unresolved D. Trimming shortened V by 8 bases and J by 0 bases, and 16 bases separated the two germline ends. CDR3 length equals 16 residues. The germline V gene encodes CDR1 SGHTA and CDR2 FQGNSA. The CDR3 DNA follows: TGTGCCAGCGCTTTCTTGGCTGTAACGAACACCGGGGAGCTGTTTTTT. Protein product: CASAFLAVTNTGELFF.

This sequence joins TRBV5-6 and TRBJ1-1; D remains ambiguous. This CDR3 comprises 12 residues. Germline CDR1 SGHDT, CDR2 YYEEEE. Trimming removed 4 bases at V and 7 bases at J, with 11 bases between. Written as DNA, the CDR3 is TGTGCCAGCAGCACTAGACATTTTGAAGCTTTCTTT. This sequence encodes CASSTRHFEAFF. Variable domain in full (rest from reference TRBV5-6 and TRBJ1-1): DAGVTQSPTHLIKTRGQQVTLRCSPKSGHDTVSWYQQALGQGPQFIFQYYEEEERQRGNFPDRFSGHQFPNYSSELNVNALLLGDSALYLCASSTRHFEAFFGQGTRLTVV.

CDR3 bases: TGTGCCAGCAGTTTTGACAGGGCACCAGATACGCAGTATTTT. Amino acid sequence: CASSFDRAPDTQYF. This rearrangement joins TRBV27 to TRBJ2-3; TRBD1 agrees at 7 bases. Germline CDR1 reads MNHEY; CDR2 reads SMNVEV (reference sequence). The CDR3 consists of 14 residues. After removal of 3 bases from V and 4 bases from J, the junction contained 4 bases not matched to a gene.

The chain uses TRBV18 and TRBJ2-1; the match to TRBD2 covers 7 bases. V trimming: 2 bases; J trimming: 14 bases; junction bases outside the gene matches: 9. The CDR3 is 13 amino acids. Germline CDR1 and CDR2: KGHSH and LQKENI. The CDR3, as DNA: TGTGCCAGCTCACCAATGAATGCGGGAGAGGAGTTCTTC. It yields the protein CASSPMNAGEEFF.

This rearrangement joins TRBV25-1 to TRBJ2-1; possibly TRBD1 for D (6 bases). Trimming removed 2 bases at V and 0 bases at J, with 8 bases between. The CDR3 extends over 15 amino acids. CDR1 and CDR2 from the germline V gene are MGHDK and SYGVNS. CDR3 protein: CASSEQDSSYNEQFF. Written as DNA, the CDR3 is TGTGCCAGCAGTGAACAGGACAGCTCCTACAATGAGCAGTTCTTC.

The CDR3 region is CASSLDVAADTQYF. The CDR3 DNA reads TGCGCCAGCAGCTTGGACGTCGCCGCGGATACGCAGTATTTT. J is TRBJ2-3 and V is TRBV5-1; the D is unclear. Trimming cost V 0 bases and J 6 bases, with 11 bases left between them. Per the germline V gene, CDR1 is SGHRS and CDR2 is YFSETQ. CDR3 length equals 14 residues.

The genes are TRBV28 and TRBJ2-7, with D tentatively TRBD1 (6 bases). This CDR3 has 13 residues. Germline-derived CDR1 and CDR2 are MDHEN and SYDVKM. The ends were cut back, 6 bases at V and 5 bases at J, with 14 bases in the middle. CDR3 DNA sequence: TGTGCCAGCAGCTTTATTCAGGGGAACGAGCAGTACTTC. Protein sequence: CASSFIQGNEQYF.

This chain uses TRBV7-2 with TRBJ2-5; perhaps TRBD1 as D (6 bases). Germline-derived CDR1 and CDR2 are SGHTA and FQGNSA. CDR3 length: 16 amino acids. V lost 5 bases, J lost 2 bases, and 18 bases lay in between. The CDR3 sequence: CASSHNNRANQETQYF. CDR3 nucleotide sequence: TGTGCCAGCAGCCACAATAACAGGGCTAATCAAGAGACCCAGTACTTC.

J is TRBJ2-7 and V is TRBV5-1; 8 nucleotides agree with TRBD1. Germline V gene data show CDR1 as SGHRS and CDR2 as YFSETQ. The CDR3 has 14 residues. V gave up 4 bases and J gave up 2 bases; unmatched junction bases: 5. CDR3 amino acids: CASSVTGGPYEQYF. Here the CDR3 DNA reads TGCGCCAGCAGCGTAACAGGGGGTCCCTACGAGCAGTACTTC.

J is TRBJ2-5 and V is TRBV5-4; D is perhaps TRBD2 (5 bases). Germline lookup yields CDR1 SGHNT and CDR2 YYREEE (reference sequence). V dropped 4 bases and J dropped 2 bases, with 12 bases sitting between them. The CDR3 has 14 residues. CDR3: CASSRSGEQETQYF. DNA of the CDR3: TGTGCCAGCAGCCGATCCGGGGAACAAGAGACCCAGTACTTC.

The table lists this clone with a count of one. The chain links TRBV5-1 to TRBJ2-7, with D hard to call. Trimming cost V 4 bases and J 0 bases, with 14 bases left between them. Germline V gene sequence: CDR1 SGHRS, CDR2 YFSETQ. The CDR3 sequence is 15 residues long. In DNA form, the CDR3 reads TGCGCCAGCAGCGACCGGACCGATCTCTCCTACGAGCAGTACTTC. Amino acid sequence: CASSDRTDLSYEQYF.

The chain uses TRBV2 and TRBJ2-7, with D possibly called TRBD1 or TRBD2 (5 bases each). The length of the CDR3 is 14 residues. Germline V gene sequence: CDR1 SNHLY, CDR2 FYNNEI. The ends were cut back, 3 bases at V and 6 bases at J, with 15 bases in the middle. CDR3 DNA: TGTGCCAGCAGTGACTATTGGGACCTAGCCGAGCAGTACTTC. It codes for CASSDYWDLAEQYF.

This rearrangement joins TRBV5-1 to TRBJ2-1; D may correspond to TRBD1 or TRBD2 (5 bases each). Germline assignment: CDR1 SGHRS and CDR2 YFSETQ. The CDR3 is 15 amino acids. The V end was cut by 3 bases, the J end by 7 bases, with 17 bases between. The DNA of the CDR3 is TGCGCCAGCAGCTCCTTGTCGTTTGGGGGAAATGAGCAGTTCTTC. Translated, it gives CASSSLSFGGNEQFF.

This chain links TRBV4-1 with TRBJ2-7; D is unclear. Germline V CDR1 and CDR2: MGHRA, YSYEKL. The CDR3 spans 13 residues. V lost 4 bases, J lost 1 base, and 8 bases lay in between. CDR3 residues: CASSRLGSYEQYF. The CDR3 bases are TGCGCCAGCAGCCGCCTTGGGTCCTACGAGCAGTACTTC.